Presented here are 7 T cell receptor beta chains from one specimen sequenced in a study of T-cell memory formation after mild COVID-19 (dated by TCRdb to about 2021). Library prep was done by 5' RACE. The instrument given in TCRdb is Illumina NovaSeq 6000. Clones were called with MiXCR by TCRdb after fastp trimmed the public reads at Q25, and only in-frame beta chains were retained. A single entry per CDR3 protein holds the most common genes and DNA from its merged rows. The sample contains 45,000 to 50,000 distinct CDR3 sequences, 7.3% of them found a single time. The ten largest clones represent 1.4% of the sample. The sequencing sample was made of PBMCs or a T cell subset sorted from them (not recorded which). These TCRs come from a man in his late teens or twenties who had mild COVID-19 (a few samples of this study predate the infection). The sample titles of this study are shuffled in the database, so cell type and time point are left out; the donor was told from shared clones.

This clonotype was found a few times. The rearrangement uses TRBV7-2 and TRBJ2-7; D remains unclear. Germline CDR1 reads SGHTA; CDR2 reads FQGNSA. V was clipped by 6 bases and J by 1 base, with 16 bases between them. The CDR3 has 15 amino acids. CDR3 bases: TGTGCCAGCAGTCGCAAGGGCCCCGGGTCCTACGAGCAGTACTTC. The encoded protein is CASSRKGPGSYEQYF.

J is TRBJ1-1 and V is TRBV9; no clear D gene. Trimming shortened V by 2 bases and J by 1 base, and 9 bases separated the two germline ends. Germline V gene data show CDR1 as SGDLS and CDR2 as YYNGEE. The CDR3 is 14 amino acids. CDR3 nucleotide sequence: TGTGCCAGCAGCGTGGGCAGCACGAACACTGAAGCTTTCTTT. It encodes CASSVGSTNTEAFF.

This clonotype has at least ten counts. This chain connects TRBV18 to TRBJ2-1; D is undetermined. CDR1 and CDR2 from the germline V gene are KGHSH and LQKENI. CDR3 length: 13 residues. V was clipped by 1 base and J by 4 bases, with 5 bases between them. CDR3 region: CASSPQAYNEQFF. The CDR3 region has the DNA TGTGCCAGCTCACCACAAGCGTACAATGAGCAGTTCTTC.

This clonotype appeared a few times. V is TRBV2 and J is TRBJ1-6; D is perhaps TRBD1 (6 bases). Germline-derived CDR1 and CDR2 are SNHLY and FYNNEI. Between the trimmed V and J ends, which lost 6 bases and 6 bases, there was a span of 15 bases. The CDR3 runs to 15 residues. The CDR3 here is CASSLYGTPNSPLHF. The CDR3 region has the DNA TGTGCCAGCAGCCTGTACGGGACACCTAATTCACCCCTCCACTTT.

J is TRBJ2-3 and V is TRBV6-5; maybe TRBD1 (6 bases). Germline CDR1 is MNHEY and CDR2 is SVGAGI. The CDR3 spans 13 residues. V was clipped by 8 bases and J by 2 bases, with 11 bases between them. Written as DNA, the CDR3 is TGTGCCAGCGGTCGACAGGTCACAGATACGCAGTATTTT. Its translation is CASGRQVTDTQYF.

The CDR3 sequence is CASKIDTGELFF. The CDR3 nucleotides read TGCGCCAGCAAAATAGACACCGGGGAGCTGTTTTTT. The rearrangement links TRBV5-1 to TRBJ2-2, with D hard to call. From germline, CDR1 is SGHRS and CDR2 YFSETQ. The length of the CDR3 is 12 residues. Trimming pared 6 bases from V and 3 bases from J, leaving 6 bases between.

A few counts support this clonotype. The V gene is TRBV5-1, the J gene TRBJ2-1; D is unclear. This CDR3 has 16 residues. Germline V gene data show CDR1 as SGHRS and CDR2 as YFSETQ. Trimming removed 3 bases from V and 3 bases from J, with 16 bases in between. DNA of the CDR3: TGCGCCAGCAGCTGGCCCCGGGCAGGTTTCTACAATGAGCAGTTCTTC. It translates to CASSWPRAGFYNEQFF.